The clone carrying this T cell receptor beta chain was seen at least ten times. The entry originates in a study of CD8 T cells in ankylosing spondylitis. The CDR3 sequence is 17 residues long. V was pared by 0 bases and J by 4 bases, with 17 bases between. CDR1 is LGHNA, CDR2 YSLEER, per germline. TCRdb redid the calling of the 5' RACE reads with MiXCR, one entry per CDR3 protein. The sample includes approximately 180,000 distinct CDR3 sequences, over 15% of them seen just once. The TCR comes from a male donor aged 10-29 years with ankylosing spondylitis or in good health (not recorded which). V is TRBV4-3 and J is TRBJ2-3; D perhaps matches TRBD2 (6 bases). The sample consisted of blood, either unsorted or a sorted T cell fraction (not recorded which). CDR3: CASSQDAREQGADTQYF. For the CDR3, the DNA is TGCGCCAGCAGCCAAGATGCCCGGGAGCAAGGGGCAGATACGCAGTATTTT.